Listed below are T cell receptor beta chains from one sample, sequenced in a study of blood T cell repertoires in COVID-19. Data came from immunoSEQ multiplex PCR; TCRdb stores just in-frame clones and leaves some out. The table has a few hundred thousand clones, around 87% seen once; the top ten hold 3%. The specimen was peripheral blood. These receptors came from a human donor in a cohort sampled during active COVID-19. Each CDR3 is given with its conserved first and last residue.

v_gene	j_gene	CDR3aa
TRBV9	TRBJ2-7	CASSVAPLGAYEQYF
TRBV28	TRBJ1-1	CATTTGESTEAFF
TRBV5-6	TRBJ1-2	CASSLRQQNYGYTF
TRBV29-1	TRBJ2-5	CSVVGGYRQETQYF
TRBV3-1/TRBV3-2	TRBJ2-1	CASSQAGVSYNEQFF
TRBV7-3	TRBJ2-3	CASSSGLAGTGTQYF
TRBV28	TRBJ2-5	CASTETLQETQYF
TRBV7-8	TRBJ2-7	CASSPQGPQGEQYF
TRBV7-2	TRBJ1-2	CASSLVAGGDYGYTF
TRBV30	TRBJ2-2	CAWSVNPGSGELFF
TRBV4-2	TRBJ2-7	CASSQAGTDSYEQYF
TRBV6-5	TRBJ2-2	CASGSRTGELFF
TRBV28	TRBJ2-6	CASSYGSGANVLTF
TRBV27	TRBJ2-1	CASSLRQNNEQFF
TRBV24-1	TRBJ2-5	CATSEGTSGSSRETQYF
TRBV27	TRBJ1-5	CASSLGAYQPQHF
TRBV4-1	TRBJ2-7	CASSQDWAGGSSYEQYF
TRBV30	TRBJ2-3	CAWAGTSGGNTQYF
TRBV3-1/TRBV3-2	TRBJ2-7	CASSPRLAGGYEQYF
TRBV19	TRBJ2-2	CASSIGRNTGELFF
TRBV3-1/TRBV3-2	TRBJ2-5	CASSQDLDRVETQYF
TRBV7-6	TRBJ2-2	CASTQDASRNTGELFF
TRBV7-9	TRBJ1-4	CASMSRGDGNEKLFF
TRBV24-1	TRBJ2-5	CATSGVGEKETQYF
TRBV5-1	TRBJ2-5	CASHEGERESETQYF
TRBV21-1	TRBJ2-7	CASSKPVLLAGDYEQYF
TRBV7-2	TRBJ1-1	CASSWDRDNTEAFF
TRBV9	TRBJ2-1	CASSGLAGGPSSYNEQFF
TRBV2	TRBJ2-5	CASSVGQRAQYF
TRBV27	TRBJ2-7	CASRSGLWTGEQYF
TRBV7-2	TRBJ1-2	CASSSQTGNYGYTF
TRBV24-1	TRBJ2-1	CATSAVYNEQFF
TRBV6-5	TRBJ2-3	CASGGLGKLDTQYF
TRBV5-1	TRBJ2-2	CASSPGGPNTGELFF
TRBV2	TRBJ1-5	CASNRGFNQPQHF
TRBV19	TRBJ2-7	CASSITSGSYEQYF
TRBV7-9	TRBJ2-1	CASSWLLGWSTRNEQFF
TRBV2	TRBJ1-3	CASSELGRSGNTIYF
TRBV11-2	TRBJ2-3	CASSFDRGTDTQYF
TRBV4-1	TRBJ2-2	CASSQMAGGTGELFF
TRBV28	TRBJ1-5	CASSSDRGSNQPQHF
TRBV7-2	TRBJ1-1	CASSGTGGENTEAFF
TRBV7-8	TRBJ1-5	CASSLTGGSNQPQHF
TRBV2	TRBJ1-5	CASSEARNRGRQPQHF
TRBV19	TRBJ1-1	CASRIGQALNTEAFF
TRBV27	TRBJ1-1	CASRANGYTEAFF
TRBV7-2	TRBJ2-2	CASSLRGTGLGSGELFF
TRBV2	TRBJ2-3	CASSGPSGQSTDTQYF
TRBV9	TRBJ2-4	CASSASGGRNIQYF
TRBV18	TRBJ2-1	CASSPAQRGWDEQFF
TRBV7-9	TRBJ2-1	CASSLTSGGDTSSYNEQFF
TRBV27	TRBJ2-7	CASSFRTGVSYEQYF
TRBV4-1	TRBJ1-4	CASRLGQGRGEKLFF
TRBV25-1	TRBJ2-1	CASSAPGRGRNEQFF
TRBV2	TRBJ2-1	CASREREGPYNEQFF